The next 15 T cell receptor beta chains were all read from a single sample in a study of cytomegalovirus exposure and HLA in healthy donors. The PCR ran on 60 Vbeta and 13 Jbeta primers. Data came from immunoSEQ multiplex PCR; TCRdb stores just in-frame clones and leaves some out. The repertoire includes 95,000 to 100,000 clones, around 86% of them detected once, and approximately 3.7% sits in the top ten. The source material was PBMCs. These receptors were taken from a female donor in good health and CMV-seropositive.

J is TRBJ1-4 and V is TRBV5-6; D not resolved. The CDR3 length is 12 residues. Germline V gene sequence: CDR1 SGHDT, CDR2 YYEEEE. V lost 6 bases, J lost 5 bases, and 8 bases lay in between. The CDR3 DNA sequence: TGTGCCAGCAAAGAGAGAAATGAAAAACTGTTTTTT. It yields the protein CASKERNEKLFF.

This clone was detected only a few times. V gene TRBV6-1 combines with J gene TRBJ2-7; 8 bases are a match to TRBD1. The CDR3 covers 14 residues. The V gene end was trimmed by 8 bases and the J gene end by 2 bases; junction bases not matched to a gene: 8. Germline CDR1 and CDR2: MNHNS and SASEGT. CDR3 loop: CASVLGTGTYEQYF. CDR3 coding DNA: TGTGCCAGCGTACTTGGGACAGGAACCTACGAGCAGTACTTC.

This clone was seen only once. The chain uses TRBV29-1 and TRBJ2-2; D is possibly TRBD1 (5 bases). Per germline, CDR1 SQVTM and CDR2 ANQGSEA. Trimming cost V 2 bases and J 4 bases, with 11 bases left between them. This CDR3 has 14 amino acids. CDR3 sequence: CSVEQGRGTGELFF. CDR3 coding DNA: TGCAGCGTTGAACAGGGAAGAGGCACCGGGGAGCTGTTTTTT.

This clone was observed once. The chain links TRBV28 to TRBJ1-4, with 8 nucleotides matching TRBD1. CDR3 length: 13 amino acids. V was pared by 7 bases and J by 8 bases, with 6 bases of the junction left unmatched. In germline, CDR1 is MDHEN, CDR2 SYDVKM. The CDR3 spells CASKGQGDEKLFF. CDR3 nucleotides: TGTGCCAGCAAAGGACAGGGAGACGAAAAACTGTTTTTT.

This CDR3 reads CASSLDSTDTQYF. DNA of the CDR3: TGTGCCAGCAGCTTGGACAGTACAGATACGCAGTATTTT. The genes are TRBV7-9 and TRBJ2-3, with TRBD1 as a possible D gene (6 bases). V was pared by 3 bases and J by 3 bases, with 7 bases between. This CDR3 has 13 amino acids. CDR1 SEHNR and CDR2 FQNEAQ come from the germline V gene (reference sequence).

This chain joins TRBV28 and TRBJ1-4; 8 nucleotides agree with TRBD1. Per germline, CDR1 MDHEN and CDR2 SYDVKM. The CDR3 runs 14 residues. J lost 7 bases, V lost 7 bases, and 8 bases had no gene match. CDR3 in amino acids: CASTLPGGSEKLFF. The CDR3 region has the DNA TGTGCCAGCACCCTGCCAGGGGGCAGTGAAAAACTGTTTTTT. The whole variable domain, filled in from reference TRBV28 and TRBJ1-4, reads DVKVTQSSRYLVKRTGEKVFLECVQDMDHENMFWYRQDPGLGLRLIYFSYDVKMKEKGDIPEGYSVSREKKERFSLILESASTNQTSMYLCASTLPGGSEKLFFGSGTQLSVL.

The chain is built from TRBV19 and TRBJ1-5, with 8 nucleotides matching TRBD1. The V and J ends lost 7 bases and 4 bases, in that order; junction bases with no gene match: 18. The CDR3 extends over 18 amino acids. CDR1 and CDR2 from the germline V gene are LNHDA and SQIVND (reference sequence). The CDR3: CASTRTGTDPGPNQPQHF. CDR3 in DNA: TGTGCCAGTACCCGGACAGGGACGGACCCGGGGCCTAATCAGCCCCAGCATTTT.

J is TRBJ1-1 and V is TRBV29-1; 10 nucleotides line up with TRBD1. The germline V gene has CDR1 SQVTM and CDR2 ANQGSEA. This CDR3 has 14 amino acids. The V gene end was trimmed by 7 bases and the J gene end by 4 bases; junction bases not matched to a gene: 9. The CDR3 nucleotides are TGCAGCGGCCGGACAGGGGGTTCGATCACTGAAGCTTTCTTT. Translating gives CSGRTGGSITEAFF.

The chain's CDR3 is CASSQGAGFSTDTQYF. The DNA for the CDR3 is TGTGCCAGCAGCCAAGGTGCGGGGTTTAGCACAGATACGCAGTATTTT. The gene calls are TRBV14 and TRBJ2-3; maybe TRBD2 (6 bases). The CDR3 extends over 16 amino acids. The ends were cut back, 1 base at V and 0 bases at J, with 11 bases in the middle. Germline values: CDR1 SGHDN, CDR2 FVKESK.

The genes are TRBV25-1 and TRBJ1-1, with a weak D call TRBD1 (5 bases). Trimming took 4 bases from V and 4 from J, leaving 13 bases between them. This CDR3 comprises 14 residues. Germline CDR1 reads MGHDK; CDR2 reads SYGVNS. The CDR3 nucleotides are TGTGCCAGCAGTGCTCATCAGGGCTTCACTGAAGCTTTCTTT. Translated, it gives CASSAHQGFTEAFF.

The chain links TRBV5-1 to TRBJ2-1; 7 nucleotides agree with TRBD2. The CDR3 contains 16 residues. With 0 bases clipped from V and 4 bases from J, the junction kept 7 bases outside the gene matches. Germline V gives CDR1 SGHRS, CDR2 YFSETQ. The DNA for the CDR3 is TGCGCCAGCAGCTTGGGGTCCAGCGGGGTTTACAATGAGCAGTTCTTC. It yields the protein CASSLGSSGVYNEQFF.

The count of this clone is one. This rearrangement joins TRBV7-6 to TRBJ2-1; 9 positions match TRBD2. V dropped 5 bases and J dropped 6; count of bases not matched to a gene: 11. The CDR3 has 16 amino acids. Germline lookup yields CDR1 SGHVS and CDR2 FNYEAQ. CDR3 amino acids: CASSPLLRGGGNEQFF. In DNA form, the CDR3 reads TGTGCCAGCAGCCCTCTCCTTCGCGGGGGGGGCAATGAGCAGTTCTTC.

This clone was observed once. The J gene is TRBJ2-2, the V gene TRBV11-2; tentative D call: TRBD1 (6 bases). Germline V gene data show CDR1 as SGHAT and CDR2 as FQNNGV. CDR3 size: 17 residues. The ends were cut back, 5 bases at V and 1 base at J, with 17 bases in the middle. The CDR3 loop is CASSAQAGALNTGELFF. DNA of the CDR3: TGTGCCAGCAGCGCGCAGGCAGGGGCCCTGAACACCGGGGAGCTGTTTTTT.

The CDR3 region has the DNA TGTGCCAGCAGAGACACGGGATCGCCAGAAGCTTTCTTT. It yields the protein CASRDTGSPEAFF. This chain links TRBV6-1 with TRBJ1-1; D call uncertain. Germline loops: CDR1 MNHNS, CDR2 SASEGT. This CDR3 contains 13 residues. V was pared by 6 bases and J by 8 bases, with 16 bases between.

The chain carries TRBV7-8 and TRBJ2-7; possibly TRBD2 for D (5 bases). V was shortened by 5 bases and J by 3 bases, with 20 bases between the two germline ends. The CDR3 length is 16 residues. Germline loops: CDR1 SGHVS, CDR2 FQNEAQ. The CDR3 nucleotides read TGTGCCAGCAGCGAAAGAAGGACGACTACAAACTACGAGCAGTACTTC. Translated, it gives CASSERRTTTNYEQYF. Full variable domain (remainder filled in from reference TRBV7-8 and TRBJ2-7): GAGVSQSPRYKVAKRGQDVALRCDPISGHVSLFWYQQALGQGPEFLTYFQNEAQLDKSGLPSDRFFAERPEGSVSTLKIQRTQQEDSAVYLCASSERRTTTNYEQYFGPGTRLTVT.